This T cell receptor (beta chain) was observed in a study of CD8 T cells in Susac syndrome. Reverse transcription of 0.5 to 1 ug RNA was carried out with random hexamers. Across 54 Vbeta and 13 Jbeta, TCR beta CDR3 was amplified with immunoSEQ multiplex PCR. Via MiXCR, TCRdb re-called the immunoSEQ multiplex PCR reads, giving one row per CDR3 protein. The sample shows fewer than 200,000 distinct CDR3 sequences, roughly 90% of them seen only once. Per the germline V gene, CDR1 is MDHEN and CDR2 is SYDVKM. The CDR3 length is 15 residues. The V end lost 5 bases, the J end lost 6 bases, and 17 bases lay between the germline ends. Peripheral blood CD8+ and CD4+ T cells were profiled by TCR beta sequencing. TEMRA cells were FACS-enriched and CD8+ and CD4+ T cells negatively isolated.

V and J are TRBV28 and TRBJ2-1; no reliable D call. This sequence originates from a human donor with Susac syndrome. The sequencing sample was made of CD4+ T cells from PBMCs. The CDR3 nucleotides are TGTGCCAGCAGTCCAAATGGTCCTCGCTCCAATGAGCAGTTCTTC. Protein sequence: CASSPNGPRSNEQFF.